At least ten counts were recorded for the clone carrying this TCR beta chain. The CDR3 runs 14 residues. Trimming pared 0 bases from V and 8 bases from J, leaving 16 bases between. The V gene's germline CDR1 is DFQATT and CDR2 SNEGSKA (reference sequence). Preparation of the TCRbeta library used unique molecular identifiers. Using its own MiXCR run on the PCR reads, TCRdb lists one record per CDR3 protein. This sample has just over 70,000 distinct CDR3 sequences; about 7% occur once, and the top ten carry 2% to 3%. This sample was taken from a study of T-cell reconstitution after alpha-beta-depleted transplantation in children.

The chain joins TRBV20-1 to TRBJ1-2; the D gene is possibly TRBD1 (5 bases). This specimen was PBMCs from the stem cell graft donor, taken from the stem cell graft. This sequence was found in a human donor who donated a stem cell graft to a child with acute lymphoblastic leukemia. The CDR3, as DNA: TGCAGTGCTAGAGATCCGGGGACGGCGAGCGGCTACACCTTC. Translating it yields CSARDPGTASGYTF.